This passage covers 22 T cell receptor beta chains from one sample sequenced in a study of T cell changes during pregnancy in multiple sclerosis. The protocol was immunoSEQ multiplex PCR, while the TCRdb copy is restricted to in-frame clones and leaves out a portion. This sample yields over 55,000 clones, of which around 93% are seen a single time; 2.3% belongs to the top ten. The specimen was peripheral blood, collected in the first trimester of pregnancy. The receptors here all came from a female donor with multiple sclerosis, enrolled in a pregnancy study.

The V gene is TRBV5-4, the J gene TRBJ2-6; the D gene is possibly TRBD1 (5 bases). In germline, CDR1 is SGHNT, CDR2 YYREEE (reference sequence). Trimming cost V 1 base and J 2 bases, with 7 bases left between them. There are 15 residues in the CDR3. CDR3 sequence: CASSLPGTGANVLTF. CDR3 DNA sequence: TGTGCCAGCAGCTTGCCAGGGACTGGGGCCAACGTCCTGACTTTC.

The chain links TRBV19 to TRBJ2-2; 9 nucleotides agree with TRBD1. Germline CDR1 and CDR2: LNHDA and SQIVND (reference sequence). J gave up 7 bases and V 5 bases, and 11 bases lay outside the gene matches. This CDR3 has 16 residues. The CDR3, as DNA: TGTGCCAGTAGTCTGGGGGGACAGGGTTTATTCGGGGAGCTGTTTTTT. As protein: CASSLGGQGLFGELFF.

The chain links TRBV5-1 to TRBJ2-6; D call uncertain. This CDR3 region has 14 residues. Germline CDR1 and CDR2: SGHRS and YFSETQ. The V and J ends lost 0 bases and 4 bases respectively, with 5 bases between them. CDR3 residues: CASSLVEGANVLTF. CDR3 bases: TGCGCCAGCAGCTTGGTGGAGGGGGCCAACGTCCTGACTTTC.

This clone appeared a single time. The rearrangement joins TRBV5-4 to TRBJ2-3; no reliable D call. Germline CDR1 reads SGHNT; CDR2 reads YYREEE (reference sequence). The ends were cut back, 3 bases at V and 2 bases at J, with 7 bases in the middle. The CDR3 sequence is 13 residues long. The CDR3 spells CASSSDTTDTQYF. The CDR3 DNA is TGTGCCAGCAGCTCTGACACCACAGATACGCAGTATTTT.

This clone appeared a few times. The chain carries TRBV29-1 and TRBJ2-7, with D perhaps TRBD1 (5 bases). Germline-derived CDR1 and CDR2 are SQVTM and ANQGSEA. Trimming cost V 5 bases and J 0 bases, with 14 bases left between them. This CDR3 spans 14 amino acids. The CDR3 protein is CSVIDSEPSYEQYF. For the CDR3, the DNA is TGCAGCGTTATAGACAGCGAGCCCTCCTACGAGCAGTACTTC.

This chain connects TRBV6-5 to TRBJ1-1; D uncertain. V shed 2 bases and J shed 5 bases, with 9 bases lying between them. There are 13 residues in the CDR3. The V gene's germline CDR1 is MNHEY and CDR2 SVGAGI. CDR3 sequence (DNA): TGTGCCAGCAGTTACATGACGGGGACTGAAGCTTTCTTT. Translated: CASSYMTGTEAFF.

V and J are TRBV19 and TRBJ2-7, with D possibly TRBD2 on 6 matching bases. Germline CDR1 LNHDA, CDR2 SQIVND (reference sequence). The V end was cut by 5 bases, the J end by 0 bases, with 14 bases between. The CDR3 has 15 residues. The CDR3 region is CASSRSGLSSYEQYF. The CDR3 DNA sequence: TGTGCCAGTAGTCGGAGCGGGTTAAGCTCCTACGAGCAGTACTTC.

The chain couples TRBV5-1 to TRBJ2-4; 11 bases align to TRBD1. V lost 3 bases, J lost 0 bases, and 11 bases stayed unmatched. Germline loops: CDR1 SGHRS, CDR2 YFSETQ. This CDR3 spans 19 amino acids. The CDR3, as DNA: TGCGCCAGCAGCTCGAAAGGGACAGGGGGGATTCTAGCCAAAAACATTCAGTACTTC. Residues: CASSSKGTGGILAKNIQYF. The complete variable domain, with remaining parts taken from reference TRBV5-1 and TRBJ2-4, reads KAGVTQTPRYLIKTRGQQVTLSCSPISGHRSVSWYQQTPGQGLQFLFEYFSETQRNKGNFPGRFSGRQFSNSRSEMNVSTLELGDSALYLCASSSKGTGGILAKNIQYFGAGTRLSVL.

The V call is TRBV14, the J call TRBJ2-3; D remains ambiguous. The CDR3 spans 16 residues. Germline CDR1 SGHDN, CDR2 FVKESK. The ends were cut back, 1 base at V and 4 bases at J, with 15 bases in the middle. CDR3 nucleotides: TGTGCCAGCAGCCAAGTACCCGAGGTAGCCCCAGATACGCAGTATTTT. It encodes CASSQVPEVAPDTQYF.

The chain has TRBV7-9 and TRBJ2-5; 8 positions match TRBD2. Germline CDR1 reads SEHNR; CDR2 reads FQNEAQ (reference sequence). The CDR3 length is 14 residues. The J segment lost 2 bases and the V segment lost 2 bases, leaving 1 base of the junction unmatched. The CDR3 DNA sequence: TGTGCCAGCAGCTTAACGGGAGGGCAAGAGACCCAGTACTTC. The encoded protein is CASSLTGGQETQYF.

The rearrangement links TRBV6-7 to TRBJ2-3; no definite D call. TRBV6-7 qualifies as an ORF whose function is uncertain. Trimming pared 5 bases from V and 1 base from J, leaving 13 bases between. The CDR3 loop spans 15 amino acids. CDR3 sequence: CASSDAGAGTDTQYF. The CDR3 region has the DNA TGTGCCAGCAGTGACGCCGGCGCGGGCACAGATACGCAGTATTTT.

The CDR3 sequence: CASSDREDYGYTF. The CDR3 DNA is TGTGCCAGCAGTGATCGCGAGGACTATGGCTACACCTTC. The genes are TRBV2 and TRBJ1-2, with D uncertain. Germline loops: CDR1 SNHLY, CDR2 FYNNEI. The length of the CDR3 is 13 residues. V lost 3 bases and J lost 3, with 8 bases in between.

V usage is TRBV18 and J usage is TRBJ2-5; 8 nucleotides line up with TRBD2. This CDR3 is 18 amino acids long. Trimming took 5 bases from V and 5 from J; bases not matched to a gene: 19. The germline V gene has CDR1 KGHSH and CDR2 LQKENI. CDR3 DNA sequence: TGTGCCAGCTCATCAGACAAGACCGAAAGCGGGAGTGGGGAGACCCAGTACTTC. Protein product: CASSSDKTESGSGETQYF.

DNA of the CDR3: TGTGCCTGGACCCGGACAGCAGATACGCAGTATTTT. Residues: CAWTRTADTQYF. The J gene is TRBJ2-3, the V gene TRBV30; D possibly corresponds to TRBD1 (6 bases). This CDR3 comprises 12 residues. In germline, CDR1 is GTSNPN, CDR2 SVGIG (reference sequence). Trimming cost V 4 bases and J 4 bases, with 9 bases left between them.

This clone was detected once. The chain uses TRBV7-2 and TRBJ2-2, with 14 bases aligning to TRBD2. V shed 6 bases, J shed 7 bases, and the junction held 7 bases outside the gene matches. This CDR3 has 16 residues. Germline V gene data show CDR1 as SGHTA and CDR2 as FQGNSA. CDR3 region: CASRSQGLAGVGELFF. In DNA, the CDR3 is TGTGCCAGCAGATCACAGGGACTAGCGGGAGTCGGGGAGCTGTTTTTT.

This chain links TRBV29-1 with TRBJ2-7; 12 nucleotides agree with TRBD2. Germline V lookup: CDR1 SQVTM, CDR2 ANQGSEA. V was clipped by 3 bases and J by 5 bases; unmatched bases: 8. CDR3 length: 15 residues. The chain's CDR3 is CSVEASGRADHEQYF. The CDR3, as DNA: TGCAGCGTTGAGGCTAGCGGGAGGGCCGACCACGAGCAGTACTTC.

The chain employs TRBV28 and TRBJ2-2; 10 bases are a match to TRBD2. This CDR3 comprises 16 residues. Looked up from germline, CDR1 is MDHEN and CDR2 is SYDVKM. J gave up 1 base and V 2 bases, and 1 base lay outside the gene matches. CDR3 protein: CASSLRLAGNTGELFF. CDR3 coding DNA: TGTGCCAGCAGTTTAAGACTAGCGGGGAACACCGGGGAGCTGTTTTTT.

This chain joins TRBV6-6 and TRBJ2-5, with 9 positions matching TRBD2. The CDR3 spans 13 residues. The V gene's germline CDR1 is MNHNY and CDR2 SVGAGI (reference sequence). Unmatched junction bases numbered 1, after V lost 6 bases and J lost 2 bases. CDR3 nucleotide sequence: TGTGCCAGCAGGCTAGCGGGACAAGAGACCCAGTACTTC. As protein: CASRLAGQETQYF.

J is TRBJ2-3 and V is TRBV15; TRBD2 matches at 7 bases. The V gene end was trimmed by 5 bases and the J gene end by 3 bases; junction bases not matched to a gene: 11. In germline, CDR1 is LNHNV, CDR2 YYDKDF (reference sequence). The CDR3 runs to 16 residues. CDR3 loop: CATSHNEGGRTDTQYF. CDR3 in DNA: TGTGCCACCAGCCACAATGAGGGAGGGCGTACAGATACGCAGTATTTT.

The V and J genes are TRBV27 and TRBJ2-7; tentative D call: TRBD1 (5 bases). V dropped 0 bases and J dropped 0 bases, with 6 bases sitting between them. Germline values: CDR1 MNHEY, CDR2 SMNVEV (reference sequence). The CDR3 spans 14 residues. CDR3 amino acids: CASSLSTGSYEQYF. CDR3 sequence (DNA): TGTGCCAGCAGTTTATCCACAGGCTCCTACGAGCAGTACTTC.

The genes are TRBV4-3 and TRBJ2-7; D perhaps matches TRBD2 (6 bases). Germline CDR1 LGHNA, CDR2 YSLEER. CDR3 length: 15 residues. The V end lost 0 bases, the J end lost 1 base, and 10 bases lay between the germline ends. CDR3 residues: CASSQDPSVSYEQYF. The DNA of the CDR3 is TGCGCCAGCAGCCAAGATCCTAGCGTATCCTACGAGCAGTACTTC.

The chain is built from TRBV6-8 and TRBJ2-5; D ambiguous. V gave up 9 bases and J gave up 2 bases, with 4 bases separating them. This CDR3 has 10 amino acids. Germline CDR1 is MNHGY and CDR2 is SAAAGT. CDR3 sequence reads: CARYQETQYF. Here the CDR3 DNA reads TGTGCCAGGTATCAAGAGACCCAGTACTTC.